The 27 T cell receptor beta chains below come from one sample, sequenced in a study of CD8 T cells in ankylosing spondylitis. TCRdb reprocessed the 5' RACE reads via MiXCR and lists one record per CDR3 protein. The sample yields some 140,000 distinct CDR3 sequences, approximately 7.4% seen once. The sequenced material came from blood, either unsorted or a sorted T cell fraction (not recorded which). The receptors were gathered from a female donor with ankylosing spondylitis or in good health (not recorded which).

The chain recombines TRBV24-1 with TRBJ1-5; D remains unclear. The germline CDR1 and CDR2 sequences are KGHDR and SFDVKD. This CDR3 has 12 residues. The V end lost 4 bases, the J end lost 9 bases, and 9 bases lay between the germline ends. DNA of the CDR3: TGTGCCACCAGTGACGAGGTGGGGCCCCAGCATTTT. It is translated as CATSDEVGPQHF.

This clonotype was detected many times. The V gene is TRBV5-6, the J gene TRBJ1-6, with a weak D call TRBD1 (6 bases). Deletions cut 2 bases from V and 7 bases from J, with 13 bases between. The V gene's germline CDR1 is SGHDT and CDR2 YYEEEE. The CDR3 has 15 amino acids. This chain's CDR3 is CASSFRQAGNSPLHF. CDR3 bases: TGTGCCAGCAGCTTTCGACAGGCAGGAAATTCACCCCTCCACTTT.

In this sample, this clonotype turned up many times. This chain connects TRBV6-5 to TRBJ1-1, with 7 bases lining up with TRBD1. With 0 bases clipped from V and 1 base from J, the junction kept 2 bases outside the gene matches. The CDR3 totals 15 residues. The germline gives CDR1 MNHEY, CDR2 SVGAGI. This CDR3 is CASSYSGQTNTEAFF. DNA of the CDR3: TGTGCCAGCAGTTACTCGGGACAGACGAACACTGAAGCTTTCTTT.

In this sample, this clonotype turned up a few times. The CDR3 spells CASSPTPGSGDYEQYF. Here the CDR3 DNA reads TGTGCCAGCTCACCTACACCGGGTTCCGGGGACTACGAGCAGTACTTC. The V call is TRBV18, the J call TRBJ2-7, with D maybe TRBD2 (5 bases). V dropped 3 bases and J dropped 3 bases, with 18 bases sitting between them. The CDR3 has 16 residues. Looked up from germline, CDR1 is KGHSH and CDR2 is LQKENI.

This clonotype was seen at least ten times. The chain recombines TRBV5-1 with TRBJ1-2, with no clear D. The V gene's germline CDR1 is SGHRS and CDR2 YFSETQ. Trimming took 2 bases from V and 5 from J, leaving 13 bases between them. This CDR3 is built from 14 residues. The CDR3 DNA is TGCGCCAGCAGCTTCAGGACGGGCCGGTATGGCTACACCTTC. This sequence encodes CASSFRTGRYGYTF.

This clonotype was detected many times. The V and J genes are TRBV2 and TRBJ2-7, with 7 bases fitting TRBD2. From germline, CDR1 is SNHLY and CDR2 FYNNEI. V gave up 10 bases and J gave up 7 bases; unmatched junction bases: 19. This CDR3 has 15 amino acids. The CDR3 loop reads CAISLLGGSVFEQYF. Written as DNA, the CDR3 is TGTGCCATCTCTCTCTTGGGAGGGTCTGTTTTTGAGCAGTACTTC.

A word on this clonotype: A much larger clonotype is one base distant, so this may be a read error. V and J are TRBV5-6 and TRBJ2-7; no firm D call. There are 12 residues in the CDR3. Germline CDR1 reads SGHDT; CDR2 reads YYEEEE. Here the CDR3 DNA reads TGTGCCAGCAGCACTCGCTCCTACGGGCAGTACTTC. It codes for CASSTRSYGQYF.

Ten or more counts support this clonotype. The CDR3 DNA reads as TGTGCCAGCAGCAAAGCGCTAGAAGGGCCCAATCAGCCCCAGCATTTT. Translating gives CASSKALEGPNQPQHF. This chain links TRBV21-1 with TRBJ1-5. TRBV21-1 is labeled a pseudogene. The CDR3 consists of 16 residues.

This clonotype turned up a few times. This chain joins TRBV20-1 and TRBJ2-1; D is possibly TRBD2 (5 bases). This CDR3 has 12 amino acids. Trimming stripped 6 bases from V and 2 bases from J, with 8 bases between. Per the germline V gene, CDR1 is DFQATT and CDR2 is SNEGSKA (reference sequence). As DNA, the CDR3 is TGCAGTGCCGGGGAAGCCTACAATGAGCAGTTCTTC. It yields the protein CSAGEAYNEQFF.

This clonotype showed up many times. The rearrangement uses TRBV5-1 and TRBJ2-7; D may be TRBD2 (5 bases). V shed 4 bases and J shed 2 bases, with 7 bases lying between them. CDR3 length: 12 residues. The germline V gene has CDR1 SGHRS and CDR2 YFSETQ. The CDR3 sequence is CASSHGTYEQYF. CDR3 bases: TGCGCCAGCAGCCACGGGACCTACGAGCAGTACTTC.

This clonotype was found many times. The chain uses TRBV10-3 and TRBJ2-3; 14 bases match TRBD2. The junction had 6 bases not matched to a gene; V was cut back by 6 bases and J by 4 bases. This CDR3 comprises 16 residues. The germline CDR1 and CDR2 sequences are ENHRY and SYGVKD. CDR3 coding DNA: TGTGCCATCAGATCGCCGACTAGCGGGGGGGCAGATACGCAGTATTTT. This encodes CAIRSPTSGGADTQYF.

This clonotype has ten or more counts. This chain uses TRBV29-1 with TRBJ1-1; D may be TRBD1 (6 bases). The CDR3 totals 13 residues. Germline V CDR1 and CDR2: SQVTM, ANQGSEA. With 6 bases removed from V and 0 bases from J, the gap between germline ends came to 11 bases. DNA for the CDR3: TGCAGCGTGGGGGGCATCATGAACACTGAAGCTTTCTTT. Its translation: CSVGGIMNTEAFF.

At least ten counts were recorded for this clonotype. V is TRBV4-1 and J is TRBJ1-5; weak D call: TRBD1 (5 bases). The CDR3 extends over 13 amino acids. Germline V gene sequence: CDR1 MGHRA, CDR2 YSYEKL. The V and J ends lost 1 base and 8 bases respectively, with 9 bases between them. CDR3 nucleotides: TGCGCCAGCAGCCAAGTTCTAGGGGAGCCCCAGCATTTT. Its translation: CASSQVLGEPQHF.

This clonotype was counted ten times or more. This sequence joins TRBV5-1 and TRBJ1-6; D is unclear. V was shortened by 7 bases and J by 0 bases, with 11 bases between the two germline ends. Germline V gives CDR1 SGHRS, CDR2 YFSETQ. There are 15 residues in the CDR3. CDR3 coding DNA: TGCGCCAGCGGGCTCCTGAGCTCCTATAATTCACCCCTCCACTTT. Its protein is CASGLLSSYNSPLHF.

Many counts were recorded for this clonotype. V gene TRBV6-2 or TRBV6-3 combines with J gene TRBJ1-5, with D perhaps TRBD1 (6 bases). The CDR3 length is 15 residues. V shed 11 bases and J shed 2 bases, with 19 bases lying between them. CDR1 and CDR2 from the germline V gene are MNHEY and SVGEGT. This CDR3 is CACGGLGVRNQPQHF. CDR3 coding DNA: TGTGCCTGCGGGGGCTTAGGAGTACGCAATCAGCCCCAGCATTTT.

This clonotype was seen many times. The V call is TRBV10-2, the J call TRBJ2-2; maybe TRBD1 (6 bases). From germline, CDR1 is WSHSY and CDR2 SAAADI. V was cut by 11 bases and J by 0 bases, with 16 bases left in between. This CDR3 comprises 15 residues. CDR3 DNA sequence: TGCGCCGTCAAACAGGGCCAAACGAACACCGGGGAGCTGTTTTTT. Its translation: CAVKQGQTNTGELFF.

This clonotype was seen ten or more times. The chain is built from TRBV4-1 and TRBJ2-2; D is tentatively TRBD1 or TRBD2 (7 bases each). Trimming left V 3 bases short and J 8 bases short, with 13 bases between. The germline CDR1 and CDR2 sequences are MGHRA and YSYEKL. This CDR3 is built from 14 residues. The DNA of the CDR3 is TGCGCCAGCAGCCAGAGTCAGGGGGGGGGGGAGCTGTTTTTT. Amino acid sequence: CASSQSQGGGELFF.

This clonotype has a single count. CDR3 residues: CASSPWLLYTEAFF. CDR3 in DNA: TGTGCCAGCAGCCCCTGGCTTCTCTACACTGAAGCTTTCTTT. The chain employs TRBV4-2 and TRBJ1-1; no reliable D call. The CDR3 is 14 amino acids. Germline V gene sequence: CDR1 LGHNA, CDR2 YNFKEQ. V was cut by 4 bases and J by 3 bases, with 12 bases left in between.

This clonotype was counted many times. This sequence joins TRBV12-3 or TRBV12-4 and TRBJ1-3; D remains ambiguous. V was shortened by 6 bases and J by 2 bases, with 11 bases between the two germline ends. CDR3 length equals 14 residues. CDR3 amino acids: CASSPGVAGNTIYF. The CDR3 nucleotides read TGTGCCAGCAGCCCCGGGGTTGCTGGAAACACCATATATTTT.

This clonotype was counted many times. The V gene is TRBV10-2, the J gene TRBJ2-3; D not certain. Deletions cut 3 bases from V and 6 bases from J, with 4 bases between. This CDR3 is 11 amino acids long. The germline CDR1 and CDR2 sequences are WSHSY and SAAADI. CDR3 DNA sequence: TGCGCCAGCAGTGACGGGGATACGCAGTATTTT. Its protein product is CASSDGDTQYF.

This clonotype was recorded at least ten times. The chain's CDR3 is CASSNFALAGELFF. The CDR3 nucleotides are TGTGCCAGCAGTAACTTCGCACTAGCGGGGGAGCTGTTTTTT. The rearrangement links TRBV7-2 to TRBJ2-2, with 7 bases matching TRBD2. The CDR3 spans 14 residues. Germline CDR1 and CDR2: SGHTA and FQGNSA. After removal of 6 bases from V and 8 bases from J, the junction contained 9 bases not matched to a gene.

This clonotype was observed many times. J is TRBJ1-5 and V is TRBV6-1; D gene uncertain. This CDR3 has 15 amino acids. The V gene's germline CDR1 is MNHNS and CDR2 SASEGT. V lost 2 bases and J 1 base, leaving 9 bases between the germline ends. CDR3 in DNA: TGTGCCAGCAGTGAACCGTCGGGGAGCAATCAGCCCCAGCATTTT. This codes for CASSEPSGSNQPQHF.

This clonotype appeared many times. V usage is TRBV12-3 or TRBV12-4 and J usage is TRBJ2-3, with D hard to call. The CDR3 covers 15 residues. Between the trimmed V and J ends, which lost 1 base and 5 bases, there was a span of 13 bases. Here the CDR3 DNA reads TGTGCCAGCAGTTTAGGAGCTGCCCACAGAGATACGCAGTATTTT. It yields the protein CASSLGAAHRDTQYF.

This clonotype was detected many times. The CDR3 here is CASSMQGGASTDTQYF. The DNA for the CDR3 is TGTGCCAGCAGTATGCAAGGCGGGGCTAGCACAGATACGCAGTATTTT. The J gene is TRBJ2-3, the V gene TRBV14; perhaps TRBD2 as D (6 bases). Germline V gene sequence: CDR1 SGHDN, CDR2 FVKESK. The V end lost 6 bases, the J end lost 0 bases, and 16 bases lay between the germline ends. The CDR3 runs 16 residues.

This clonotype was detected a few times. The CDR3 loop reads CASSAILANEQFF. DNA of the CDR3: TGCGCCAGCAGCGCTATACTAGCGAATGAGCAGTTCTTC. J is TRBJ2-1 and V is TRBV5-1; TRBD2 agrees at 7 bases. Germline values: CDR1 SGHRS, CDR2 YFSETQ. Trimming took 4 bases from V and 7 from J; bases not matched to a gene: 5. This CDR3 spans 13 amino acids.

There are many counts of this clonotype. This chain joins TRBV24-1 and TRBJ1-1, with D perhaps TRBD1 (5 bases). Germline lookup yields CDR1 KGHDR and CDR2 SFDVKD. This CDR3 has 17 amino acids. V was trimmed by 5 bases and J by 0 bases, leaving 18 bases between them. The CDR3 nucleotides read TGTGCCACCAGTGCCCAACCAGGGAGGGTAGTGAACACTGAAGCTTTCTTT. Translation: CATSAQPGRVVNTEAFF.

This clonotype was recorded at least ten times. This chain connects TRBV7-9 to TRBJ1-3; D gene ambiguous. The CDR3 is 15 residues long. V shed 5 bases and J shed 1 base, with 12 bases lying between them. Germline values: CDR1 SEHNR, CDR2 FQNEAQ (reference sequence). In DNA form, the CDR3 reads TGTGCCAGCAGCCTAGACGGAACGTCTGGAAACACCATATATTTT. Protein: CASSLDGTSGNTIYF.